This T cell receptor (beta chain) was identified during a study of identical twins. The CDR3 runs 13 residues. J gave up 6 bases and V 5 bases, and 6 bases lay outside the gene matches. Per germline, CDR1 MNHEY and CDR2 SVGAGI. A single record per CDR3 protein comes from TCRdb applying MiXCR to the 5' RACE reads. This table has around 490,000 distinct CDR3 sequences, 13% to 15% appearing once. This clonotype was seen a handful of times. Its antigen is currently unknown. Study conclusions and caveats: In cord blood, abundant beta clonotypes had fewer insertions; memory showed no trend. One should note that invariant MAIT and iNKT cells could partly confound zero-insertion analyses.

Another study also made use of these data, one on yellow fever vaccine responses in identical twins. That work contributes: Twins showed a vaccine T cell response that reportedly seemed partly convergent, partly personalized.

The rearrangement uses TRBV6-5 and TRBJ1-1; 7 bases agree with TRBD1. Sequencing input: CD4+ T cells sorted from blood. The sequence was obtained from a woman aged 18-29 years in good health. The CDR3 loop is CASSNRGLAEAFF. The CDR3 bases are TGTGCCAGCAGTAACAGGGGATTGGCTGAAGCTTTCTTT.